This TCR beta chain stems from a study of radiation and T cells in renal cell carcinoma. Notes on the study in general: Baseline intratumoral clonotype presence is unknown without pretreatment biopsies.

Germline V gene lookup returns CDR1 MGHRA and CDR2 YSYEKL. V gave up 3 bases and J gave up 7 bases, with 14 bases separating them. The CDR3 consists of 14 residues. The time point: blood 4 weeks post-SBRT, at nephrectomy. Treatment denoted: 15 Gy SBRT to primary tumor, nephrectomy 4 weeks later. Nephrectomy followed 15 Gy stereotactic body radiation by 4 weeks. The tumor was a clear cell renal cell carcinoma. In the case of this clone: The antigen remains unidentified.

Data came from immunoSEQ multiplex PCR; TCRdb stores just in-frame clones and leaves some out. The table shows roughly 160,000 clones, with about 87% occurring only once. The chain employs TRBV4-1 and TRBJ2-3; the D gene is possibly TRBD2 (5 bases). Specimen: blood, collected from a patient whose treatment included radiotherapy and nephrectomy. The TCR was taken from a woman aged 45 to 65 with renal cell carcinoma. The CDR3, as DNA: TGCGCCAGCAGCCAGCTCACTAGAGACTATACGCAGTATTTT. This codes for CASSQLTRDYTQYF.